This TCR beta chain was recorded in a study of CD8+ T cells in alopecia areata. This CDR3 region has 15 residues. Germline V lookup: CDR1 SQVTM, CDR2 ANQGSEA. Between the trimmed V and J ends, which lost 1 base and 3 bases, there was a span of 15 bases. Notes on the study in general: Against the mouse data, patients shared TCRs less clearly, possibly for HLA reasons.

In regard to this clone: What it recognizes is unknown.

Specimens obtained from alopecia areata patients comprised lesional scalp punch biopsies and peripheral blood. The sequencing template was cDNA reverse transcribed from extracted RNA. Generated by immunoSEQ multiplex PCR, the TCRdb table keeps only in-frame clones and is missing some. The data hold roughly 60,000 clones, with 44% observed a single time. The sequenced material came from NKG2D-low CD8+ T cells sorted from blood. This TCR was sampled from a human donor with alopecia areata. The chain links TRBV29-1 to TRBJ1-1, with D perhaps matching TRBD1 (6 bases). The CDR3 spells CSVEVQGPGDTEAFF. As DNA, the CDR3 is TGCAGCGTTGAAGTCCAGGGGCCAGGGGACACTGAAGCTTTCTTT. Combining the CDR3 with reference TRBV29-1 and TRBJ1-1 gives the whole variable domain SAVISQKPSRDICQRGTSLTIQCQVDSQVTMMFWYRQQPGQSLTLIATANQGSEATYESGFVIDKFPISRPNLTFSTLTVSNMSPEDSSIYLCSVEVQGPGDTEAFFGQGTRLTVV.